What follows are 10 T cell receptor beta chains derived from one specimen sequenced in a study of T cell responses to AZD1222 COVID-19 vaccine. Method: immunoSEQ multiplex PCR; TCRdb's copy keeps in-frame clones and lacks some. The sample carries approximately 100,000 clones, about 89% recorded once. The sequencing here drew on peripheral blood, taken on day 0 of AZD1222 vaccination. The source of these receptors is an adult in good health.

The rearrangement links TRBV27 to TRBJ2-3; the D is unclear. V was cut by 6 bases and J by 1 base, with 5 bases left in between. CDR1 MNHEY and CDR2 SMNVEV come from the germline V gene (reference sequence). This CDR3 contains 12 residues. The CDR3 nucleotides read TGTGCCAGCAGCCGGGGCACAGATACGCAGTATTTT. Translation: CASSRGTDTQYF.

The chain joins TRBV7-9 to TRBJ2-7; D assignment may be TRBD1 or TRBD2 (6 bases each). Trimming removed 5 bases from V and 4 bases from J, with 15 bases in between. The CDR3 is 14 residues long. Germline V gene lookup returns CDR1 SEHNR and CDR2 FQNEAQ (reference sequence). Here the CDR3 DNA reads TGTGCCAGCAGCCCGCTGGAGGGACAATACGAGCAGTACTTC. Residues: CASSPLEGQYEQYF.

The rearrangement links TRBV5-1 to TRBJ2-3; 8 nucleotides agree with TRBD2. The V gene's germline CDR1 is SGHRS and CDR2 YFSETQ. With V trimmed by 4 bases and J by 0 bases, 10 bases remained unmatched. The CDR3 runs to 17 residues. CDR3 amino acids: CASSLVRGGPSTDTQYF. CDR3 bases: TGCGCCAGCAGCCTGGTACGGGGGGGGCCTAGCACAGATACGCAGTATTTT.

CDR3 DNA sequence: TGTGCCAGTAGTATAGATGGCTGGGGGGGGAGTGGTGGAAATGAGCAGTTCTTC. This sequence encodes CASSIDGWGGSGGNEQFF. The J gene is TRBJ2-1, the V gene TRBV19; 7 bases line up with TRBD2. Losses at the gene ends were 0 bases for V and 7 bases for J; bases not matched to a gene: 15. The CDR3 extends over 18 amino acids. The germline V gene encodes CDR1 LNHDA and CDR2 SQIVND (reference sequence). Full variable domain (missing parts from reference TRBV19 and TRBJ2-1): DGGITQSPKYLFRKEGQNVTLSCEQNLNHDAMYWYRQDPGQGLRLIYYSQIVNDFQKGDIAEGYSVSREKKESFPLTVTSAQKNPTAFYLCASSIDGWGGSGGNEQFFGPGTRLTVL.

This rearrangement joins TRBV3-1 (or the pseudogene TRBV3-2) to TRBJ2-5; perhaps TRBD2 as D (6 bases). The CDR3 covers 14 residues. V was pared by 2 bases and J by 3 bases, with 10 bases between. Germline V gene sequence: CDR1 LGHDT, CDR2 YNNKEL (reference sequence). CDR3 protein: CASSQMWGEETQYF. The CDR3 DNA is TGTGCCAGCAGCCAAATGTGGGGGGAAGAGACCCAGTACTTC.

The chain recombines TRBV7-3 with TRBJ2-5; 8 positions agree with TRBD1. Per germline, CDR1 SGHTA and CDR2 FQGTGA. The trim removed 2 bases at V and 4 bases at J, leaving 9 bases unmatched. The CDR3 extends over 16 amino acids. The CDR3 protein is CASSLVGQGGRETQYF. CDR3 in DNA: TGTGCCAGCAGCTTAGTTGGACAGGGAGGTCGAGAGACCCAGTACTTC.

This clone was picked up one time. The chain's CDR3 is CASSDGTGLPYEQYF. As DNA, the CDR3 is TGTGCCAGCAGTGATGGGACAGGGCTTCCCTACGAGCAGTACTTC. The rearrangement uses TRBV25-1 and TRBJ2-7, with 9 nucleotides matching TRBD1. The CDR3 is made up of 15 amino acids. Germline values: CDR1 MGHDK, CDR2 SYGVNS. J lost 2 bases, V lost 3 bases, and 5 bases had no gene match.

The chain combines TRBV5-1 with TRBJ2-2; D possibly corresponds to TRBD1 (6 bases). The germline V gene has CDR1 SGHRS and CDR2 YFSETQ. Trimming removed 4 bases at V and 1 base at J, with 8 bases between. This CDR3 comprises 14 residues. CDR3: CASSIQGNTGELFF. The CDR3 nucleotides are TGCGCCAGCAGCATACAGGGGAACACCGGGGAGCTGTTTTTT.

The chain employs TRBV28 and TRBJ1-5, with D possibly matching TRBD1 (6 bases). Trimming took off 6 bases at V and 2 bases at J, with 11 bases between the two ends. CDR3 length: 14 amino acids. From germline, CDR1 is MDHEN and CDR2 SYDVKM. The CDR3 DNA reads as TGTGCCAGCAGGGCGGCAGGGGGCAATCAGCCCCAGCATTTT. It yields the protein CASRAAGGNQPQHF.

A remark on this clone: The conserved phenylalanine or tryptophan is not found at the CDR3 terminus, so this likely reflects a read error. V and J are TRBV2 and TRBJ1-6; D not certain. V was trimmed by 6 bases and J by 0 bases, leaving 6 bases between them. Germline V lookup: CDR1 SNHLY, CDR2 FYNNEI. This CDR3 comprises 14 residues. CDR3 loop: CASRGGSYNSPLHL. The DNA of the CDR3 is TGTGCCAGCAGAGGTGGCTCCTATAATTCACCCCTCCACCTT.